This TCR beta chain was sequenced in a study of T cell responses to AZD1222 COVID-19 vaccine. As for the study in general: Researchers grouped second doses given at about 4 or about 12 weeks into one pool. Study-level points and caveats: Once two AZD1222 doses were given, Spike-specific TCR breadth and depth went up. At 160-218 and 743-854, vaccine-associated CD4 TCRs were dominant, and they spanned spike. Unmutated variant regions reportedly attract nearly half of all spike-specific TCRs.

Details on this clone: Its specificity is not known.

Here immunoSEQ multiplex PCR was the method, and the copy in TCRdb shows in-frame clones only, minus some. The sample lists around 130,000 clones, over 90% occurring once. Germline-derived CDR1 and CDR2 are SGDLS and YYNGEE. The CDR3 has 17 amino acids. The trim removed 0 bases at V and 6 bases at J, leaving 6 bases unmatched. V usage is TRBV9 and J usage is TRBJ2-2; 12 bases fit TRBD2. The receptor was derived from an adult in good health. Here the sequenced sample was peripheral blood, taken on day 0 of AZD1222 vaccination. The CDR3 here is CASSVGTSGIGAGELFF. The CDR3 DNA reads as TGTGCCAGCAGCGTAGGGACTAGCGGGATAGGGGCCGGGGAGCTGTTTTTT.